This TCR beta chain is drawn from a study of blood T cell repertoires in COVID-19. Study background: COVID-19 samples, acute and convalescent, were from the United States, Italy and Spain. PBMCs, B-cell-depleted T cells, or T cells provided the cDNA or gDNA that made up the material.

There are 15 residues in the CDR3. Germline V lookup: CDR1 MNHEY, CDR2 SVGAGI. Trimming took off 6 bases at V and 1 base at J, with 13 bases between the two ends. Authors' processing steps: Estimation of nucleated cell counts was performed using reference gene primer amplification. Profiled with immunoSEQ multiplex PCR; TCRdb holds only in-frame clones, not every one. The DNA gave D and trimming, while V, J and clone size come from that table. The data contain roughly 200,000 clones, 70% to 90% of them seen just once; the ten biggest clones take up around 5.7%. This clone was counted once. This TCR was sampled from a man at least 80 years old with acute or convalescent COVID-19. Sequences were obtained from peripheral blood. V is TRBV6-5 and J is TRBJ2-4, with D tentatively TRBD1 (5 bases). The CDR3 is CASRTESLAKNIQYF. The DNA for the CDR3 is TGTGCCAGCAGGACAGAGTCTCTCGCCAAAAACATTCAGTACTTC.